This T cell receptor beta chain was profiled in a study of cytomegalovirus exposure and HLA in healthy donors. Generated by immunoSEQ multiplex PCR, the TCRdb table keeps only in-frame clones and is missing some. The top ten hold about 1% of the sample, which has 250,000 to 400,000 clones, around 90% seen once. The CDR3 sequence is 15 residues long. Germline V gene data show CDR1 as MNHNS and CDR2 as SASEGT. With 3 bases clipped from V and 5 bases from J, the junction kept 9 bases outside the gene matches. The source material was PBMCs. This sequence joins TRBV6-1 and TRBJ1-1; 7 bases map to TRBD1. This clonotype was sampled from a woman in her 30s in good health and CMV-seropositive. CDR3 coding DNA: TGTGCCAGCAGTGACCCCCCAGGGGGGATGACTGAAGCTTTCTTT. As protein: CASSDPPGGMTEAFF.